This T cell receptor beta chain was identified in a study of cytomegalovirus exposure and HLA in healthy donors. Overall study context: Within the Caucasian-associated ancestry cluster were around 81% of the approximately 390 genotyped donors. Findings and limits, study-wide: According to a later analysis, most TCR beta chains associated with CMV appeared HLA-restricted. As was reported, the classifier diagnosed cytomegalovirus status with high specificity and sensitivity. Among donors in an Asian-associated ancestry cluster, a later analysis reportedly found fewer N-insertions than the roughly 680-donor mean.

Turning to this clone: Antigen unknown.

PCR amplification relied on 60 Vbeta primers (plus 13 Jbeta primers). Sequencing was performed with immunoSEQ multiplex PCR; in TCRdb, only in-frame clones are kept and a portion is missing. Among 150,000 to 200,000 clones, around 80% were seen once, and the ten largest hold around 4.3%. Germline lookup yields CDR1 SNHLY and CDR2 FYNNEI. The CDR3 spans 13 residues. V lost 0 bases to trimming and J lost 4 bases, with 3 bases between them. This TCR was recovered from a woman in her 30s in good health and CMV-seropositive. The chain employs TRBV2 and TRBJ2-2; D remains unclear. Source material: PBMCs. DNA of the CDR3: TGTGCCAGCAGTGAAGCGCGCACCGGGGAGCTGTTTTTT. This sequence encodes CASSEARTGELFF.